This TCR beta chain emerged from a study of identical twins. Study-level results: Among beta out-of-frame sequences, excess sharing between twins appeared weaker. Analyses of zero insertions could, in part, be confounded by invariant MAIT and iNKT cells. Those out-of-frame alpha sequences shared by twins showed an excess of low generation probability.

Through template switching, a universal primer site was introduced, and the cDNA contained unique molecular identifiers. TCRdb itself ran the 5' RACE reads through MiXCR, one entry per CDR3 protein. Of 1.5 million to 2 million distinct CDR3 sequences in the sample, about 32% are singletons; the top ten hold roughly 0.3%. The length of the CDR3 is 12 residues. Germline assignment: CDR1 MNHEY and CDR2 SVGAGI. With 5 bases removed from V and 4 bases from J, the gap between germline ends came to 7 bases. Note on this clonotype: Its antigen is unidentified.

This rearrangement joins TRBV6-5 to TRBJ2-3; D not resolved. The origin of this receptor is a newborn girl in good health. Sequenced material: cord blood. The CDR3 region has the DNA TGTGCCAGCAGTGATTACTCAGATACGCAGTATTTT. Translating gives CASSDYSDTQYF.